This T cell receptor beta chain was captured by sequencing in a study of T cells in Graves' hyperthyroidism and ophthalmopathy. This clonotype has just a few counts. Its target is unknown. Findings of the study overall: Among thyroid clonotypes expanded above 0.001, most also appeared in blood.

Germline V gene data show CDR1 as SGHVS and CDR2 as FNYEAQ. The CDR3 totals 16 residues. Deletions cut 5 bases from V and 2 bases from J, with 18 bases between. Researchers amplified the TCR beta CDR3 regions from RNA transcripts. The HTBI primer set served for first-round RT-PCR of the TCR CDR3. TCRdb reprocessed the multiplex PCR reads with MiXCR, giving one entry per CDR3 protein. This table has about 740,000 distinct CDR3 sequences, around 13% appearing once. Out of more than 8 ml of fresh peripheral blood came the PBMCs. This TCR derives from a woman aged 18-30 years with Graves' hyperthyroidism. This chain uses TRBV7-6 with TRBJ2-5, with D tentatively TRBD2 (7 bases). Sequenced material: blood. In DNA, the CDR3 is TGTGCCAGCAGCCTCGCTCCCAGGGGAGGGCAAGAGACCCAGTACTTC. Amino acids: CASSLAPRGGQETQYF.